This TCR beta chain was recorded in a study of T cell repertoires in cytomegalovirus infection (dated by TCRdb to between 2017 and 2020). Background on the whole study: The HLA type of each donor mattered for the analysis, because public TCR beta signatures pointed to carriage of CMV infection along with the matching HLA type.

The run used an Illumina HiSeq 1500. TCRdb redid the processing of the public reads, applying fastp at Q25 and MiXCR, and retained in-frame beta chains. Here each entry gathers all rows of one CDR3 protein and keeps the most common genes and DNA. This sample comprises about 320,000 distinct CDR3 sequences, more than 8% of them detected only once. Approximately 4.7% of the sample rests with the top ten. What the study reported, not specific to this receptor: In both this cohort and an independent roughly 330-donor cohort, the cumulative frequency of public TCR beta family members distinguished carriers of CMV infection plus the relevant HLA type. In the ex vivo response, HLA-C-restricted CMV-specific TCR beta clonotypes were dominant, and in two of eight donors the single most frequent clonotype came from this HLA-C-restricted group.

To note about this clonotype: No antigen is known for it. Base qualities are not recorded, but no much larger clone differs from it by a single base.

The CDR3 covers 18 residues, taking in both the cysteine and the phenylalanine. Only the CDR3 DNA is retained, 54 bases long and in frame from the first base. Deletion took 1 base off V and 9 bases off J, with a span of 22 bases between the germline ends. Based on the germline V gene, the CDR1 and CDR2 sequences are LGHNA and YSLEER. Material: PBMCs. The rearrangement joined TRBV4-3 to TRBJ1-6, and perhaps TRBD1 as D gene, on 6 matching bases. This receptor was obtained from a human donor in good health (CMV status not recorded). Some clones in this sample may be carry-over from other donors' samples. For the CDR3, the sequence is CASSQVGGLRDPLSPLHF. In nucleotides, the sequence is TGCGCCAGCAGCCAAGTGGGGGGCCTCCGGGACCCCCTTTCACCCCTCCACTTT.